This is a list of T cell receptor beta chains from one sample in a study of T cells after yellow fever vaccination. MiXCR, run by TCRdb on the 5' RACE reads, gives a single entry per CDR3 protein. This table has just under 600,000 distinct CDR3 sequences, approximately 13% appearing once. Source: PBMCs, taken on the day of the yellow fever booster vaccination. These receptor sequences come from a man aged 25 to 45 who received the YFV17D yellow fever vaccine. The CDR3 runs from the conserved cysteine through the conserved F or W. The D gene is left open where the match is weak. The listing skips clone size in some rows; elsewhere it reads once, few, many or a size class.

j_gene | d_gene | abundance | v_gene | CDR3aa | CDR3nt
TRBJ1-5 | NA | few | TRBV10-1 | CASSERGNQPQHF | TGCGCCAGCAGTGAGCGGGGGAATCAGCCCCAGCATTTT
TRBJ2-3 | TRBD2 | few | TRBV5-4 | CASSPWALLELAVQYF | TGTGCCAGCAGCCCCTGGGCCCTGTTGGAACTAGCGGTGCAGTATTTT
TRBJ2-3 | NA | NA | TRBV7-3 | CASSSTLADTDTQYF | TGTGCCAGCAGCTCCACCTTAGCGGACACAGATACGCAGTATTTT
TRBJ2-5 | TRBD1 | few | TRBV5-1 | CASSLNEQGSSETQYF | TGCGCCAGCAGCTTGAACGAACAGGGGTCCTCTGAGACCCAGTACTTC
TRBJ2-6 | NA | NA | TRBV7-9 | CASSPAGMGGANVLTF | TGTGCCAGCAGCCCCGCCGGAATGGGGGGGGCCAACGTCCTGACTTTC
TRBJ2-7 | NA | few | TRBV27 | CASSLSRGRNEQYF | TGTGCCAGCAGTTTGTCGCGGGGACGGAACGAGCAGTACTTC
TRBJ1-5 | TRBD1 | NA | TRBV19 | CASSVRQGVVSNQPQHF | TGTGCCAGTAGTGTACGACAGGGGGTGGTTAGCAATCAGCCCCAGCATTTT
TRBJ1-4 | NA | NA | TRBV21-1 | CASSKNYRGYGGLEKLFF | TGTGCCAGCAGCAAAAACTACAGGGGATATGGCGGGCTAGAAAAACTGTTTTTT
TRBJ2-1 | NA | few | TRBV5-1 | CASSSVAGKNEQFF | TGCGCCAGCAGCTCGGTGGCAGGAAAGAATGAGCAGTTCTTC
TRBJ1-2 | NA | many | TRBV7-2 | CASSWVNYGYTF | TGTGCCAGCAGTTGGGTTAACTATGGCTACACCTTC
TRBJ2-3 | TRBD2 | few | TRBV11-1 | CASSSGLAGFLASTDTQYF | TGTGCCAGCAGCTCGGGACTAGCGGGTTTCTTAGCGAGCACAGATACGCAGTATTTT
TRBJ2-2 | NA | few | TRBV25-1 | CASSESGRFAGELFF | TGTGCCAGCAGTGAATCAGGGAGGTTCGCCGGGGAGCTGTTTTTT
TRBJ2-6 | TRBD2 | NA | TRBV18 | CASSPSSGRELGANVLTF | TGTGCCAGCTCACCTTCTAGCGGGAGGGAACTTGGGGCCAACGTCCTGACTTTC
TRBJ2-1 | NA | few | TRBV12-5 | CASAQTIEQFF | TGTGCTAGTGCCCAGACTATCGAGCAGTTCTTC
TRBJ2-1 | TRBD2 | NA | TRBV12-3/TRBV12-4 | CASRSGSEGEQFF | TGTGCCAGCAGGAGCGGGAGTGAGGGTGAGCAGTTCTTC
TRBJ2-1 | NA | few | TRBV7-2 | CASSLVLVYNEQFF | TGTGCCAGCAGCTTAGTACTTGTCTACAATGAGCAGTTCTTC
TRBJ2-2 | NA | NA | TRBV19 | CASSIAMGGRNTGELFF | TGTGCCAGTAGTATAGCAATGGGGGGGCGAAACACCGGGGAGCTGTTTTTT
TRBJ2-7 | TRBD2 | few | TRBV10-3 | CAISESTSGKSYEQYF | TGTGCCATCAGTGAGTCTACTAGCGGGAAAAGTTACGAGCAGTACTTC
TRBJ2-7 | NA | few | TRBV7-9 | CASTTLGGYEQYF | TGTGCCAGCACTACCCTAGGTGGGTACGAGCAGTACTTC
TRBJ2-7 | NA | NA | TRBV5-1 | CASSSDSSPYEQYF | TGCGCCAGCAGCTCGGACTCCTCTCCTTACGAGCAGTACTTC
TRBJ2-1 | NA | few | TRBV4-3 | CASSQDAGESYNEQFF | TGCGCCAGCAGCCAAGATGCCGGTGAGTCCTACAATGAGCAGTTCTTC
TRBJ2-3 | TRBD1 | NA | TRBV6-1 | CANSRDRITDTQYF | TGTGCCAACTCCCGGGACAGGATCACAGATACGCAGTATTTT
TRBJ2-2 | NA | few | TRBV6-5 | CASSSQFPGELFF | TGTGCCAGCAGTTCACAGTTTCCCGGGGAGCTGTTTTTT
TRBJ2-3 | TRBD2 | NA | TRBV24-1 | CATKLAGYTDTQYF | TGTGCCACCAAGCTAGCGGGATACACAGATACGCAGTATTTT
TRBJ2-5 | NA | NA | TRBV20-1 | CSAAPPRAGQPSETQYF | TGCAGTGCTGCTCCCCCTCGAGCCGGACAGCCCTCCGAGACCCAGTACTTC
TRBJ2-7 | NA | few | TRBV28 | CASRTGTVEQYF | TGTGCCAGCAGGACCGGGACGGTCGAGCAGTACTTC
TRBJ2-4 | TRBD1 | many | TRBV7-3 | CASCPGQGYIQYF | TGTGCCAGCTGTCCTGGACAGGGGTACATTCAGTACTTC
TRBJ2-1 | TRBD1 | NA | TRBV5-1 | CASMSVDRVEGEQFF | TGCGCCAGCATGTCCGTGGACAGGGTCGAAGGTGAGCAGTTCTTC
TRBJ1-4 | NA | NA | TRBV6-5 | CASSYSPWGGANEKLFF | TGTGCCAGCAGTTACTCCCCCTGGGGAGGAGCTAATGAAAAACTGTTTTTT
TRBJ2-3 | TRBD2 | NA | TRBV6-5 | CASSSGLAGTQYF | TGTGCCAGCAGTTCCGGACTAGCGGGGACGCAGTATTTT
TRBJ2-2 | NA | NA | TRBV28 | CASSLRNGELFF | TGTGCCAGCAGTTTAAGGAACGGGGAGCTGTTTTTT
TRBJ2-2 | NA | few | TRBV4-3 | CASSQDWRTGELFF | TGCGCCAGCAGCCAAGATTGGAGGACCGGGGAGCTGTTTTTT
TRBJ2-7 | TRBD2 | NA | TRBV29-1 | CSVEDIAGSVAKQYF | TGCAGCGTTGAAGATATAGCGGGATCGGTGGCTAAGCAGTACTTC
TRBJ2-1 | NA | NA | TRBV29-1 | CSVDRVVGLGQFF | TGCAGCGTTGATCGGGTTGTGGGCCTCGGGCAGTTCTTC
TRBJ2-5 | NA | few | TRBV11-2 | CASSPILGKETQYF | TGTGCCAGCAGCCCTATACTAGGGAAAGAGACCCAGTACTTC
TRBJ2-3 | TRBD2 | NA | TRBV20-1 | CSARTSVNTDTQYF | TGCAGTGCTAGAACTAGCGTAAACACAGATACGCAGTATTTT
TRBJ1-5 | NA | many | TRBV20-1 | CSARDGAVGYQPQHF | TGCAGTGCTAGAGATGGGGCCGTTGGGTATCAGCCCCAGCATTTT
TRBJ2-7 | NA | few | TRBV5-1 | CASSSLSRGDYEQYF | TGCGCCAGCAGCTCGCTATCTCGGGGAGACTACGAGCAGTACTTC
TRBJ1-5 | NA | NA | TRBV7-9 | CASSPGGNNFQPQHF | TGTGCCAGCAGCCCCGGGGGGAATAACTTCCAGCCCCAGCATTTT
TRBJ2-2 | TRBD1 | few | TRBV20-1 | CSAYRGPTGELFF | TGCAGTGCTTACAGGGGGCCCACCGGGGAGCTGTTTTTT
TRBJ2-1 | NA | NA | TRBV27 | CASSLSDRSSYNEQFF | TGTGCCAGCAGTTTATCAGACAGGAGCTCCTACAATGAGCAGTTCTTC
TRBJ2-1 | NA | NA | TRBV30 | CAWGQGYNEQFF | TGTGCCTGGGGGCAGGGTTACAATGAGCAGTTCTTC
TRBJ2-7 | TRBD1 | few | TRBV5-1 | CASSGTGATYEQYF | TGCGCCAGCTCCGGGACAGGGGCGACCTACGAGCAGTACTTC
TRBJ2-1 | TRBD2 | few | TRBV19 | CASSMRSGSINEQFF | TGTGCCAGTAGTATGCGTAGCGGGAGCATTAATGAGCAGTTCTTC
TRBJ1-2 | NA | few | TRBV11-2 | CASSPVSGGKEDYTF | TGTGCCAGCAGCCCCGTCTCGGGCGGGAAAGAAGACTACACCTTC
TRBJ2-7 | TRBD2 | few | TRBV3-1 | CASSHQTSGYTYEQYF | TGTGCCAGCAGCCATCAGACTAGCGGTTATACCTACGAGCAGTACTTC
TRBJ1-1 | NA | few | TRBV20-1 | CTTPMNTEAFF | TGCACGACCCCTATGAACACTGAAGCTTTCTTT
TRBJ2-5 | NA | many | TRBV7-9 | CASSLSYQETQYF | TGCGCCAGCAGCCTATCGTACCAAGAGACCCAGTACTTC
TRBJ2-3 | NA | few | TRBV7-8 | CASSGVGLPNTDTQYF | TGTGCCAGCAGCGGAGTAGGACTACCAAACACAGATACGCAGTATTTT
TRBJ1-2 | NA | few | TRBV30 | CAWSVTVDGYGYTF | TGTGCCTGGAGCGTTACTGTGGATGGCTATGGCTACACCTTC
TRBJ2-4 | NA | few | TRBV12-3/TRBV12-4 | CASSSRRGDKNIQYF | TGTGCCAGCAGTTCAAGGAGGGGGGACAAAAACATTCAGTACTTC
TRBJ2-1 | TRBD2 | few | TRBV7-8 | CASSLVRHLAGVRNEQFF | TGTGCCAGCAGCTTAGTTCGTCACCTAGCGGGAGTAAGGAATGAGCAGTTCTTC
TRBJ2-1 | NA | many | TRBV18 | CASSPPTYEGYNEQFF | TGTGCCAGCTCACCACCTACGTATGAGGGTTACAATGAGCAGTTCTTC
TRBJ2-4 | TRBD2 | NA | TRBV14 | CASSQLSGRMNIQYF | TGTGCCAGCAGCCAGCTCAGCGGGAGAATGAACATTCAGTACTTC
TRBJ2-3 | NA | NA | TRBV20-1 | CSASPRLGTDTQYF | TGCAGTGCCTCACCGCGCTTGGGCACAGATACGCAGTATTTT